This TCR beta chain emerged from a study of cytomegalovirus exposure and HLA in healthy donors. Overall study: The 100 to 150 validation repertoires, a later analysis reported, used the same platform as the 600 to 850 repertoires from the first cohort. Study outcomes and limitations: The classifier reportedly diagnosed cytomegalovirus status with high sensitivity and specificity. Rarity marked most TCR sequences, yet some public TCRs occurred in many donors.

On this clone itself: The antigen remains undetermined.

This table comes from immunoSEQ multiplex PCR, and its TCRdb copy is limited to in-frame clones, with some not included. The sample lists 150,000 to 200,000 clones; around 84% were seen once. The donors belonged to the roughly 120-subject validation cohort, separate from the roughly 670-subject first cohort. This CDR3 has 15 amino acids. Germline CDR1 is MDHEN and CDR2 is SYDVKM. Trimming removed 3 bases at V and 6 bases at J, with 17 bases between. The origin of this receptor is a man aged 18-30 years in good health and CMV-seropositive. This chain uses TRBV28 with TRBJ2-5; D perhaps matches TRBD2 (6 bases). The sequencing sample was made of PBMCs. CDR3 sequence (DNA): TGTGCCAGCAGTTTGGGACTCCACCACGAAAAGACCCAGTACTTC. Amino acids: CASSLGLHHEKTQYF.